The TCR beta chain under discussion was sequenced for a study of cytomegalovirus exposure and HLA in healthy donors. Germline-derived CDR1 and CDR2 are LNHNV and YYDKDF (reference sequence). The CDR3 is 15 amino acids. V lost 2 bases, J lost 3 bases, and 6 bases stayed unmatched. Assay: immunoSEQ multiplex PCR; the TCRdb copy retains only in-frame clones and omits some. This sample yields over 100,000 clones, of which 80% to 90% are seen a single time; roughly 1.2% belongs to the top ten. The sample consisted of PBMCs. The TCR originated in a woman aged 18-29 years in good health and CMV-seronegative. The rearrangement uses TRBV15 and TRBJ1-1; 7 bases align to TRBD1. The CDR3 loop is CATSRLIGTDTEAFF. In DNA form, the CDR3 reads TGTGCCACCAGCAGACTGATAGGGACAGACACTGAAGCTTTCTTT.